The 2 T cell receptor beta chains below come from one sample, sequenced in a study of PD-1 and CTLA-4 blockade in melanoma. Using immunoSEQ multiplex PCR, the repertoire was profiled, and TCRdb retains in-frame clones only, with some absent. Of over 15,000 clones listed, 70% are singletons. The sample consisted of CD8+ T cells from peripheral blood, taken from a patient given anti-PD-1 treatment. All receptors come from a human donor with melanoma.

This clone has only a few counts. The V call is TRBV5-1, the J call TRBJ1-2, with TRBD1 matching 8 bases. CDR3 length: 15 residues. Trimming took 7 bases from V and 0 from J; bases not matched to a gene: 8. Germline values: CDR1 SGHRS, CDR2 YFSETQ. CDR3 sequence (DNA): TGCGCCAGCCGGGGGCAGGGGGCAGCTAACTATGGCTACACCTTC. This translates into CASRGQGAANYGYTF.

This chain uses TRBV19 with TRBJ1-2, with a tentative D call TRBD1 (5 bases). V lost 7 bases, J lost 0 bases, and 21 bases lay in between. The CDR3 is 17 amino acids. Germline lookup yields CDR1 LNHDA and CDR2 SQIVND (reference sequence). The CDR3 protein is CASTPLWGGEPNYGYTF. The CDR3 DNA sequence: TGTGCCAGTACCCCCCTGTGGGGCGGCGAACCTAACTATGGCTACACCTTC.